Detailed here is one T cell receptor (beta chain). These data belong to a study of blood T cell repertoires in COVID-19. Overall study: PBMCs, B-cell-depleted T cells, or T cells were the source of the cDNA or gDNA that made up the material.

Looked up from germline, CDR1 is MGHDK and CDR2 is SYGVNS. This CDR3 has 16 residues. Germline trimming cut 0 bases from V and 3 bases from J; bases unmatched to any gene: 3. In the source study's methods: Estimates of nucleated cell counts were drawn from the amplification of reference gene primers. Here immunoSEQ multiplex PCR was the method, and the copy in TCRdb shows in-frame clones only, minus some. That table gives V, J and clone size, and the DNA gave D and trimming. Of about 380,000 clones detected, more than 75% appear once; the ten largest clones hold 1% to 1.5%. Individuals drawn from 24 US areas were about 18 to 90 years old. The study assigned cohorts using participant-reported clinical history.

This rearrangement joins TRBV25-1 to TRBJ2-2; TRBD2 matches at 8 bases. This TCR came from a man aged 25 to 40 who had recovered from COVID-19. Sequenced: PBMCs or T cells enriched from blood (not recorded which). Here the CDR3 reads CASSEYSGGYTGELFF. In DNA form, the CDR3 reads TGTGCCAGCAGTGAATACAGCGGGGGATACACCGGGGAGCTGTTTTTT.